These T cell receptor beta chains were read from a single sample in a study of cytomegalovirus exposure and HLA in healthy donors. The protocol was immunoSEQ multiplex PCR, while the TCRdb copy is restricted to in-frame clones and leaves out a portion. Of about 160,000 clones listed, 65% to 90% are singletons. Input material: PBMCs. The receptors were sampled from a man over 45 in good health and CMV-seropositive. Each CDR3 is given with its conserved first and last residue. The order of the fields is V gene, J gene, CDR3 protein.

TRBV5-1	TRBJ1-1	CASSLAGQEMNTEAFF
TRBV27	TRBJ1-1	CASTPAAGAIAFF
TRBV6-4	TRBJ2-1	CASSEGEYNEQFF
TRBV9	TRBJ2-1	CASSVESGRAHNEQFF
TRBV5-1	TRBJ2-3	CASSLFRGGGPDTQYF
TRBV9	TRBJ2-2	CASSAIAGGSTGELFF
TRBV19	TRBJ1-4	CASSDSATNEKLFF
TRBV7-7	TRBJ2-5	CASSSSRGPQETQYF
TRBV5-1	TRBJ2-1	CASSIQGVSYNEQFF
TRBV27	TRBJ1-5	CASSPDRGNQPQHF
TRBV19	TRBJ1-3	CASSILPRGSGNTIYF
TRBV27	TRBJ1-4	CASSRQGGRVFF
TRBV6-5	TRBJ2-3	CASSPRTASTDTQYF
TRBV4-1	TRBJ2-1	CASSQDLGRRNEQFF
TRBV11-1	TRBJ2-5	CASSLGQLRQAEQETQYF
TRBV6-1	TRBJ1-4	CASSAGTANEKLFF
TRBV5-6	TRBJ1-4	CASSQGATNEKLFF
TRBV2	TRBJ1-1	CASIGQGAPGTEAFF
TRBV5-1	TRBJ1-2	CASSSGQLTNYGYTF
TRBV2	TRBJ2-3	CASSEVGGKGDTQYF
TRBV5-8	TRBJ2-3	CASSAGTSGGTDTQYF
TRBV6-6	TRBJ1-1	CATAVAGSEAFF
TRBV5-1	TRBJ2-5	CASSLQWTSGQETQYF
TRBV1	TRBJ2-1	CTSSQAGGGVFF
TRBV11-3	TRBJ2-1	CASSDRVYNEQFF
TRBV9	TRBJ1-4	CASSPRQSTNEKLFF
TRBV19	TRBJ2-7	CASSNGLAGGPSYEQYF
TRBV18	TRBJ2-5	CASSGAGALTQETQYF
TRBV11-2	TRBJ1-2	CASSLRTYYGYTF
TRBV5-1	TRBJ2-5	CASRKAGVGETQYF
TRBV30	TRBJ1-4	CAWSGHRGVAPEKLFF
TRBV2	TRBJ2-3	CASGGVGTAVLTSTDTQYF
TRBV21-1	TRBJ1-1	CASSSWLSLNTEAFF
TRBV11-3	TRBJ1-3	CASSPGTDRGNTIYF
TRBV4-1	TRBJ2-3	CASSQGLVSSTDTQYF
TRBV5-1	TRBJ2-7	CASSRPGQSDEQYF
TRBV6-4	TRBJ2-7	CASSEQGKGNYEQYF
TRBV6-6	TRBJ1-1	CASSYPQGADTEAFF
TRBV9	TRBJ1-6	CASSVAASTGNSPLHF
TRBV7-8	TRBJ1-1	CASSYYTEAFF
TRBV10-2	TRBJ2-5	CASRTMTGQYF
TRBV10-2	TRBJ1-1	CASRSGGGDTEAFF
TRBV7-9	TRBJ1-1	CASSSGWGGDTEAFF
TRBV7-6	TRBJ2-7	CASSLEAGVGYEQYF
TRBV4-1	TRBJ2-7	CASSQVGTGVYEQYF
TRBV7-2	TRBJ2-2	CASSLGSLAGVGELFF
TRBV7-9	TRBJ2-5	CASSTQVYQETQYF
TRBV30	TRBJ1-5	CAWNQGSSNQPQHF
TRBV19	TRBJ2-7	CASSPRQGYEQYF
TRBV7-8	TRBJ2-2	CASSLVGTGVSGELFF
TRBV19	TRBJ1-6	CASTSWDSTNSPLHF
TRBV5-6	TRBJ1-5	CASSLWRRSDQPQHF
TRBV19	TRBJ2-1	CASNPTGGAGEQFF
TRBV6-6	TRBJ1-5	CASSPGQGAYGQPQHF